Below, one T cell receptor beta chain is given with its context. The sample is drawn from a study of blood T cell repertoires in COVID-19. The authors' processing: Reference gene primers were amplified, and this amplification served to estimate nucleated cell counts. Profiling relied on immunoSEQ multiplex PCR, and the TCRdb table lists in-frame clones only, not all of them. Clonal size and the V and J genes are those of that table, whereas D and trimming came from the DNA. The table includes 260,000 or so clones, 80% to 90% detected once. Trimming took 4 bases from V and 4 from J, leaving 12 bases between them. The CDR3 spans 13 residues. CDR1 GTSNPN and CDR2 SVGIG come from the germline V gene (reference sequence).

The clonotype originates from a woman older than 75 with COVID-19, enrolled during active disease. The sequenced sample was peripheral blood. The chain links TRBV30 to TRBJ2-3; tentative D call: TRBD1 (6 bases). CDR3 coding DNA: TGTGCCTGGACCACAGGGTTGTCAGATACGCAGTATTTT. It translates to CAWTTGLSDTQYF.